Shown below are 25 T cell receptor beta chains from a single sample sequenced in a study of blood T cell repertoires in COVID-19. The data were produced by immunoSEQ multiplex PCR, yet TCRdb's version contains in-frame clones alone and is incomplete. This sample carries 150,000 to 200,000 clones, over 80% of them seen once, and the ten largest clones take roughly 4.9%. Sequenced input: PBMCs or T cells enriched from blood (not recorded which). These receptors all stem from a man between 65 and 85 years old who had been exposed to COVID-19.

The gene calls are TRBV6-5 and TRBJ1-1; TRBD1 is a possible D gene (6 bases). The V end lost 5 bases, the J end lost 0 bases, and 13 bases lay between the germline ends. The CDR3 is 15 amino acids. CDR1 is MNHEY and CDR2 is SVGAGI in the germline V gene. This CDR3 reads CASSQQGSMNTEAFF. The CDR3 DNA reads TGTGCCAGCAGTCAACAGGGTTCGATGAACACTGAAGCTTTCTTT.

This clone turned up a few times. V and J are TRBV6-2 or TRBV6-3 and TRBJ2-7; TRBD2 matches 14 bases. Trimming removed 4 bases from V and 9 bases from J; junction bases left unmatched: 5. Germline loops: CDR1 MNHEY, CDR2 SVGEGT. This CDR3 is 14 amino acids long. This CDR3 reads CASSSGLAGAGQYF. CDR3 nucleotide sequence: TGTGCCAGCAGTTCGGGACTAGCGGGAGCGGGGCAGTACTTC.

The rearrangement uses TRBV19 and TRBJ1-5, with D perhaps matching TRBD1 (6 bases). The ends were cut back, 5 bases at V and 6 bases at J, with 14 bases in the middle. Germline CDR1 reads LNHDA; CDR2 reads SQIVND (reference sequence). The CDR3 runs 14 residues. The CDR3 spells CASSFGQRGQPQHF. The DNA of the CDR3 is TGTGCCAGTAGTTTCGGACAGCGGGGTCAGCCCCAGCATTTT.

This chain links TRBV12-3 or TRBV12-4 with TRBJ2-7; weak D call: TRBD2 (5 bases). The V gene lost 6 bases and the J gene lost 1 base, with 10 bases spanning the gap. CDR3 length: 13 residues. CDR3 bases: TGTGCCAGCAGCCCAAGCGGATCCTACGAGCAGTACTTC. This gives the protein CASSPSGSYEQYF.

The chain joins TRBV6-2 or TRBV6-3 to TRBJ2-3; D not certain. This CDR3 comprises 14 residues. Trimming removed 0 bases at V and 4 bases at J, with 8 bases between. Germline CDR1 MNHEY, CDR2 SVGEGT. The CDR3 nucleotides are TGTGCCAGCAGTTACTCGTCAGCGTCAGATACGCAGTATTTT. It codes for CASSYSSASDTQYF.

This chain links TRBV4-3 with TRBJ2-2, with TRBD2 as a possible D gene (5 bases). The CDR3 covers 16 residues. Between the trimmed V and J ends, which lost 8 bases and 3 bases, there was a span of 19 bases. Germline CDR1 is LGHNA and CDR2 is YSLEER. CDR3 sequence (DNA): TGCGCCAGCCGGGCCCGCGCCAACGGGGACACCGGGGAGCTGTTTTTT. This codes for CASRARANGDTGELFF.

The chain couples TRBV11-3 to TRBJ1-5; D remains unclear. V lost 4 bases, J lost 4 bases, and 14 bases lay in between. This CDR3 contains 15 residues. The germline V gene has CDR1 SGHNT and CDR2 YENEEA. The CDR3 coding sequence is TGTGCCAGCAGCTCCCTCCCCGAGCTAAATCAGCCCCAGCATTTT. This gives the protein CASSSLPELNQPQHF.

This clone was found once. This chain joins TRBV7-8 and TRBJ2-5; 8 nucleotides align to TRBD2. V was pared by 5 bases and J by 2 bases, with 4 bases of the junction left unmatched. CDR3 length equals 14 residues. Germline lookup yields CDR1 SGHVS and CDR2 FQNEAQ. The chain's CDR3 is CASSPGGWQETQYF. As DNA, the CDR3 is TGTGCCAGCAGCCCGGGGGGGTGGCAAGAGACCCAGTACTTC.

The chain links TRBV6-2 or TRBV6-3 to TRBJ2-1; D uncertain. Per the germline V gene, CDR1 is MNHEY and CDR2 is SVGEGT. The length of the CDR3 is 13 residues. Trimming removed 4 bases at V and 13 bases at J, with 17 bases between. CDR3 in DNA: TGTGCCAGCAGTTTTTTCGCCCCGCCGACTCAGTTCTTC. It specifies CASSFFAPPTQFF.

The CDR3 loop is CASSFVFLSGYTDTQYF. The CDR3 nucleotides read TGTGCCAGCAGCTTTGTTTTTCTTAGCGGGTACACAGATACGCAGTATTTT. The rearrangement uses TRBV7-2 and TRBJ2-3, with 7 nucleotides matching TRBD2. Germline V lookup: CDR1 SGHTA, CDR2 FQGNSA. V lost 3 bases and J lost 2; bases outside the gene matches: 11. The CDR3 is 17 residues long. The full variable domain, its missing parts supplied by reference TRBV7-2 and TRBJ2-3, is GAGVSQSPSNKVTEKGKDVELRCDPISGHTALYWYRQSLGQGLEFLIYFQGNSAPDKSGLPSDRFSAERTGGSVSTLTIQRTQQEDSAVYLCASSFVFLSGYTDTQYFGPGTRLTVL.

This chain connects TRBV7-9 to TRBJ1-2; D possibly corresponds to TRBD1 (6 bases). Per the germline V gene, CDR1 is SEHNR and CDR2 is FQNEAQ (reference sequence). The CDR3 totals 18 residues. The V end lost 2 bases, the J end lost 7 bases, and 26 bases lay between the germline ends. DNA of the CDR3: TGTGCCAGCAGCTTATATCCCCGGACAGCTCACCGTCTCGGTGGCTACACCTTC. This sequence encodes CASSLYPRTAHRLGGYTF.

This chain joins TRBV9 and TRBJ2-3; tentatively, D is TRBD1 (6 bases). CDR3 length equals 14 residues. Trimming left V 0 bases short and J 4 bases short, with 9 bases between. The V gene's germline CDR1 is SGDLS and CDR2 YYNGEE. The CDR3 DNA is TGTGCCAGCAGCGTAGCTTGGACAGCAGATACGCAGTATTTT. This translates into CASSVAWTADTQYF.

The sample holds one count of this clone. The chain links TRBV11-3 to TRBJ1-1, with 12 bases that match TRBD1. The CDR3 loop spans 13 amino acids. Unmatched junction bases numbered 7, after V lost 6 bases and J lost 11 bases. Germline CDR1 SGHNT, CDR2 YENEEA. In DNA form, the CDR3 reads TGTGCCAGCAGTTTGGGACAGGGGGCGAATGCTTTCTTT. Its protein product is CASSLGQGANAFF.

This clone was detected only a few times. V gene TRBV25-1 combines with J gene TRBJ1-5; possibly TRBD1 for D (6 bases). This CDR3 is 13 amino acids long. V was pared by 9 bases and J by 0 bases, with 9 bases between. Germline V CDR1 and CDR2: MGHDK, SYGVNS. The CDR3 DNA reads as TGTGCCAGTACGGACAGTAGCAATCAGCCCCAGCATTTT. It translates to CASTDSSNQPQHF.

This chain uses TRBV6-2 or TRBV6-3 with TRBJ1-5, with D perhaps matching TRBD1 (6 bases). The CDR3 consists of 13 residues. Germline V lookup: CDR1 MNHEY, CDR2 SVGEGT. V was cut by 2 bases and J by 10 bases, with 12 bases left in between. CDR3 residues: CASSYDTGIPQHF. Written as DNA, the CDR3 is TGTGCCAGCAGTTACGATACAGGGATCCCCCAGCATTTT.

V gene TRBV18 combines with J gene TRBJ1-6; 7 nucleotides match TRBD1. Germline V CDR1 and CDR2: KGHSH, LQKENI. The CDR3 covers 18 residues. V lost 3 bases, J lost 1 base, and 9 bases stayed unmatched. The CDR3: CASSPGLEGASYNSPLHF. The CDR3 nucleotides read TGTGCCAGCTCACCCGGCCTTGAGGGGGCATCCTATAATTCACCCCTCCACTTT. The full variable domain, in which reference TRBV18 and TRBJ1-6 provide the parts outside the CDR3, is NAGVMQNPRHLVRRRGQEARLRCSPMKGHSHVYWYRQLPEEGLKFMVYLQKENIIDESGMPKERFSAEFPKEGPSILRIQQVVRGDSAAYFCASSPGLEGASYNSPLHFGNGTRLTVT.

This chain links TRBV7-2 with TRBJ1-5; TRBD1 is a possible D gene (5 bases). The V end was cut by 5 bases, the J end by 5 bases, with 13 bases between. The CDR3 has 14 residues. The germline V gene has CDR1 SGHTA and CDR2 FQGNSA. In nucleotides, the CDR3 is TGTGCCAGCAGCCATCTTGGGGCGGATCAGCCCCAGCATTTT. It yields the protein CASSHLGADQPQHF.

Only one count was recorded for this clone. J is TRBJ1-2 and V is TRBV3-1 (or the pseudogene TRBV3-2), with 10 bases matching TRBD1. Germline assignment: CDR1 LGHDT and CDR2 YNNKEL (reference sequence). V trimming: 3 bases; J trimming: 6 bases; junction bases outside the gene matches: 1. This CDR3 contains 13 residues. CDR3 sequence reads: CASSQTGGDGYTF. The CDR3 nucleotides are TGTGCCAGCAGCCAGACAGGGGGCGATGGCTACACCTTC.

V usage is TRBV25-1 and J usage is TRBJ1-1; 9 nucleotides line up with TRBD1. CDR3 length: 14 amino acids. J gave up 5 bases and V 4 bases, and 5 bases lay outside the gene matches. CDR1 MGHDK and CDR2 SYGVNS come from the germline V gene. CDR3 loop: CASSVQGARTEAFF. The CDR3 nucleotides are TGTGCCAGCAGTGTACAGGGGGCCCGGACTGAAGCTTTCTTT.

This clone was detected only once. The chain uses TRBV2 and TRBJ2-3; TRBD2 matches 7 bases. Germline V lookup: CDR1 SNHLY, CDR2 FYNNEI. This CDR3 comprises 17 residues. V trimming: 3 bases; J trimming: 4 bases; junction bases outside the gene matches: 13. Here the CDR3 reads CASSEGIAGEGADTQYF. CDR3 coding DNA: TGTGCCAGCAGTGAGGGGATTGCGGGAGAAGGGGCAGATACGCAGTATTTT.

The chain has TRBV6-2 or TRBV6-3 and TRBJ1-5, with 7 bases that match TRBD1. V gave up 4 bases and J gave up 3 bases; unmatched junction bases: 9. Per germline, CDR1 MNHEY and CDR2 SVGEGT. This CDR3 spans 16 amino acids. The CDR3 nucleotides read TGTGCCAGCAGTTTTACAGGGGACGCACACAATCAGCCCCAGCATTTT. Protein product: CASSFTGDAHNQPQHF.

The CDR3 nucleotides read TGTGCCAGCAGTTACCAGGGGTCCTATGGCTACACCTTC. Its translation: CASSYQGSYGYTF. V is TRBV6-2 or TRBV6-3 and J is TRBJ1-2, with D possibly matching TRBD1 (6 bases). V shed 2 bases and J shed 4 bases, with 8 bases lying between them. There are 13 residues in the CDR3. Germline CDR1 reads MNHEY; CDR2 reads SVGEGT.

The chain carries TRBV27 and TRBJ2-3; a weak D match, TRBD2 (6 bases). Trimming stripped 5 bases from V and 6 bases from J, with 12 bases between. Per the germline V gene, CDR1 is MNHEY and CDR2 is SMNVEV (reference sequence). The CDR3 has 13 amino acids. Written as DNA, the CDR3 is TGTGCCAGCAGTCCCCGCGGGGCGGATACGCAGTATTTT. Translated: CASSPRGADTQYF.

The chain joins TRBV30 to TRBJ2-7, with D perhaps matching TRBD1 (5 bases). Deletions cut 2 bases from V and 1 base from J, with 15 bases between. The CDR3 is made up of 15 amino acids. The germline CDR1 and CDR2 sequences are GTSNPN and SVGIG (reference sequence). CDR3 loop: CAWSPTLRVSYEQYF. For the CDR3, the DNA is TGTGCCTGGAGTCCGACTCTCAGGGTTTCCTACGAGCAGTACTTC. The full variable domain, rest sourced from reference TRBV30 and TRBJ2-7, is SQTIHQWPATLVQPVGSPLSLECTVEGTSNPNLYWYRQAAGRGLQLLFYSVGIGQISSEVPQNLSASRPQDRQFILSSKKLLLSDSGFYLCAWSPTLRVSYEQYFGPGTRLTVT.

V usage is TRBV7-9 and J usage is TRBJ1-2; 12 positions match TRBD1. J gave up 7 bases and V 7 bases, and 13 bases lay outside the gene matches. CDR1 is SEHNR, CDR2 FQNEAQ, per germline (reference sequence). This CDR3 contains 16 residues. CDR3 nucleotide sequence: TGTGCCAGCACTGTCCATCCCGGGACAGGGGGCGCTGGCTACACCTTC. It is translated as CASTVHPGTGGAGYTF.